The 27 T cell receptor beta chains reported below all come from one sample, sequenced in a study of cytomegalovirus exposure and HLA in healthy donors (dated by TCRdb to the late 2010s). Library prep was done by the immunoSEQ multiplex PCR assay. The multiplex PCR relied on a mix of 60 forward primers for TCR Vbeta segments and 13 reverse primers for TCR Jbeta segments. Not all clones reach the TCRdb copy of this immuneACCESS table, which keeps in-frame sequences only. Checked studies attribute under half of the gap to unresolved V genes and leave the rest unexplained. In all, the sample holds 90,000 to 120,000 clones, and 65% to 75% of those were seen once. Roughly 11% of the sample is in the top ten clones. The sample was PBMCs. The receptors stem from a man between 35 and 55 years old in good health and CMV-seropositive.

The V gene is TRBV19, the J gene TRBJ2-6, with D perhaps matching TRBD2 (5 bases). This CDR3 region has 18 residues. Germline values: CDR1 LNHDA, CDR2 SQIVND (reference sequence). The germline V and J ends were trimmed by 2 bases and 0 bases, with 14 bases remaining between them. This chain's CDR3 is CASSIPGWRPSGANVLTF. The CDR3 nucleotides read TGTGCCAGTAGTATACCGGGGTGGCGTCCCTCTGGGGCCAACGTCCTGACTTTC. The variable domain in full, with the rest retrieved from reference TRBV19 and TRBJ2-6, is DGGITQSPKYLFRKEGQNVTLSCEQNLNHDAMYWYRQDPGQGLRLIYYSQIVNDFQKGDIAEGYSVSREKKESFPLTVTSAQKNPTAFYLCASSIPGWRPSGANVLTFGAGSRLTVL.

The chain carries TRBV30 and TRBJ2-1; 12 bases are shared with TRBD1. The CDR3 consists of 14 residues. Germline lookup yields CDR1 GTSNPN and CDR2 SVGIG (reference sequence). Trimming cost V 1 base and J 7 bases; bases outside gene matches: 2. The CDR3 DNA sequence: TGTGCCTGGAGTGGGGACAGGGGGCTTAATGAGCAGTTCTTC. Residues: CAWSGDRGLNEQFF.

The chain recombines TRBV5-4 with TRBJ2-7; the match to TRBD2 covers 10 bases. Trimming removed 2 bases from V and 3 bases from J; junction bases left unmatched: 11. This CDR3 is 17 amino acids long. From germline, CDR1 is SGHNT and CDR2 YYREEE (reference sequence). This CDR3 is CASSLGASGSSLYEQYV. The DNA of the CDR3 is TGTGCCAGCAGCTTAGGGGCTAGCGGGAGCTCCCTCTACGAGCAGTACGTC.

The J gene is TRBJ2-7, the V gene TRBV5-1; 7 positions agree with TRBD1. CDR1 is SGHRS and CDR2 is YFSETQ in the germline V gene. V dropped 6 bases and J dropped 1; count of bases not matched to a gene: 7. The CDR3 is 14 amino acids. The CDR3 DNA reads TGCGCCAGCACCCAGACAGGGTCTTCCTACGAGCAGTACTTC. Its protein is CASTQTGSSYEQYF.

The chain recombines TRBV19 with TRBJ2-2; D might be TRBD1 (5 bases). CDR1 is LNHDA, CDR2 SQIVND, per germline (reference sequence). The CDR3 runs 14 residues. V lost 4 bases and J 6 bases, leaving 12 bases between the germline ends. As DNA, the CDR3 is TGTGCCAGTAGTAGCCAGGGTCGTGCCGGGGAGCTGTTTTTT. Translated: CASSSQGRAGELFF.

The V call is TRBV30, the J call TRBJ2-2; D may be TRBD1 (6 bases). This CDR3 spans 14 amino acids. The germline gives CDR1 GTSNPN, CDR2 SVGIG (reference sequence). The V gene lost 7 bases and the J gene lost 5 bases, with 17 bases spanning the gap. This CDR3 reads CASDRILQTGELFF. The CDR3 DNA reads as TGTGCCTCAGACAGGATCCTGCAGACCGGGGAGCTGTTTTTT.

This sequence joins TRBV5-4 and TRBJ2-5, with 11 nucleotides matching TRBD2. Germline V gene lookup returns CDR1 SGHNT and CDR2 YYREEE (reference sequence). The CDR3 contains 16 residues. The trim removed 4 bases at V and 0 bases at J, leaving 5 bases unmatched. In DNA form, the CDR3 reads TGTGCCAGCAGCCCAAGACTAGCGGGGTACCAAGAGACCCAGTACTTC. This encodes CASSPRLAGYQETQYF. The full variable domain, rest sourced from reference TRBV5-4 and TRBJ2-5, is ETGVTQSPTHLIKTRGQQVTLRCSSQSGHNTVSWYQQALGQGPQFIFQYYREEENGRGNFPPRFSGLQFPNYSSELNVNALELDDSALYLCASSPRLAGYQETQYFGPGTRLLVL.

The CDR3 sequence is CASSQVGGLAGREQYF. CDR3 nucleotide sequence: TGTGCCAGCAGCCAAGTAGGCGGACTAGCGGGCCGCGAGCAGTACTTC. The chain links TRBV4-2 to TRBJ2-7; 11 nucleotides match TRBD2. From germline, CDR1 is LGHNA and CDR2 YNFKEQ. The CDR3 is made up of 16 amino acids. V was clipped by 1 base and J by 6 bases; unmatched bases: 8.

The genes are TRBV9 and TRBJ2-1; no definite D call. The V end was cut by 0 bases, the J end by 4 bases, with 8 bases between. CDR3 length equals 14 residues. CDR1 SGDLS and CDR2 YYNGEE come from the germline V gene. The CDR3 here is CASSVAGAYNEQFF. CDR3 nucleotides: TGTGCCAGCAGCGTAGCCGGAGCGTACAATGAGCAGTTCTTC.

The V gene is TRBV19, the J gene TRBJ1-1, with TRBD1 as a possible D gene (5 bases). Trimming removed 2 bases from V and 5 bases from J, with 9 bases in between. In germline, CDR1 is LNHDA, CDR2 SQIVND (reference sequence). The CDR3 runs 13 residues. CDR3 region: CASSIQGRTEAFF. In DNA, the CDR3 is TGTGCCAGTAGTATACAGGGTCGGACTGAAGCTTTCTTT.

The chain links TRBV28 to TRBJ1-2; TRBD1 matches at 7 bases. This CDR3 is built from 15 residues. Germline CDR1 is MDHEN and CDR2 is SYDVKM. V shed 3 bases, J shed 4 bases, and the junction held 8 bases outside the gene matches. The chain's CDR3 is CASSFGGGASYGYTF. In DNA form, the CDR3 reads TGTGCCAGCAGTTTTGGAGGGGGCGCGAGCTATGGCTACACCTTC.

The genes are TRBV6-6 and TRBJ2-7, with a possible D match to TRBD1 (6 bases). Between the trimmed V and J ends, which lost 0 bases and 4 bases, there was a span of 16 bases. Germline loops: CDR1 MNHNY, CDR2 SVGAGI (reference sequence). The CDR3 is 16 amino acids. The CDR3 DNA follows: TGTGCCAGCAGTTACTCCAGGGGACAAGGCATTTACGAGCAGTACGTC. It translates to CASSYSRGQGIYEQYV.

The V gene is TRBV15, the J gene TRBJ2-7; a weak D match, TRBD1 (5 bases). Trimming took off 10 bases at V and 0 bases at J, with 13 bases between the two ends. The germline CDR1 and CDR2 sequences are LNHNV and YYDKDF (reference sequence). The CDR3 is made up of 13 amino acids. The CDR3 protein is CASSTAVSYEQYF. CDR3 sequence (DNA): TGTGCCAGCTCGACAGCCGTCTCCTACGAGCAGTACTTC.

The genes are TRBV11-2 and TRBJ1-1; the D gene is possibly TRBD1 (6 bases). CDR3 length: 15 residues. Trimming removed 0 bases from V and 10 bases from J, with 18 bases in between. Germline loops: CDR1 SGHAT, CDR2 FQNNGV. CDR3 nucleotide sequence: TGTGCCAGCAGCTTAGATCGGGCCAGCTCAGGGGTAGCTTTCTTT. Its translation is CASSLDRASSGVAFF.

The V call is TRBV11-2, the J call TRBJ1-1; D gene uncertain. Germline CDR1 is SGHAT and CDR2 is FQNNGV. Trimming took 4 bases from V and 2 from J, leaving 8 bases between them. The CDR3 length is 13 residues. CDR3 nucleotides: TGTGCCAGCAGCTCTACCGCAAACACTGAAGCTTTCTTT. Amino acids: CASSSTANTEAFF.

The CDR3 DNA reads as TGTGCCAGCAGCTCCGGTCCGACAGGAGATCTACGAGCGCAGTACTTC. Its protein is CASSSGPTGDLRAQYF. The J gene is TRBJ2-7, the V gene TRBV13; perhaps TRBD1 as D (6 bases). CDR1 is PRHDT and CDR2 is FYEKMQ in the germline V gene (reference sequence). This CDR3 contains 16 residues. Trimming removed 4 bases from V and 9 bases from J, with 25 bases in between.

The sample holds a few counts of this clone. This chain joins TRBV7-2 and TRBJ2-7, with 9 bases aligning to TRBD1. J lost 7 bases, V lost 5 bases, and 9 bases had no gene match. The CDR3 contains 14 residues. Germline V gives CDR1 SGHTA, CDR2 FQGNSA. The DNA for the CDR3 is TGTGCCAGCAGCGGTCCCGGGACAGGGTGGGAGCAGTACTTC. Its protein is CASSGPGTGWEQYF. The variable domain in full, completed from reference TRBV7-2 and TRBJ2-7, reads GAGVSQSPSNKVTEKGKDVELRCDPISGHTALYWYRQSLGQGLEFLIYFQGNSAPDKSGLPSDRFSAERTGGSVSTLTIQRTQQEDSAVYLCASSGPGTGWEQYFGPGTRLTVT.

Only a few counts were recorded for this clone. The chain joins TRBV11-2 to TRBJ2-2, with 14 bases fitting TRBD2. Trimming at V came to 4 bases and at J to 6 bases, leaving 4 bases not matched to a gene. CDR3 length: 16 amino acids. Germline V gene lookup returns CDR1 SGHAT and CDR2 FQNNGV. CDR3 sequence (DNA): TGTGCCAGCAGCTCAGAGGGACTAGCGGGAGCCGGGGAGCTGTTTTTT. It is translated as CASSSEGLAGAGELFF. The full variable domain, rest sourced from reference TRBV11-2 and TRBJ2-2, is EAGVAQSPRYKIIEKRQSVAFWCNPISGHATLYWYQQILGQGPKLLIQFQNNGVVDDSQLPKDRFSAERLKGVDSTLKIQPAKLEDSAVYLCASSSEGLAGAGELFFGEGSRLTVL.

This clone has just a few counts. The V call is TRBV15, the J call TRBJ2-7; D perhaps matches TRBD2 (5 bases). CDR1 is LNHNV and CDR2 is YYDKDF in the germline V gene (reference sequence). The CDR3 totals 15 residues. V lost 4 bases and J lost 2, with 15 bases in between. CDR3 in amino acids: CATSKDLTRPYEQYF. CDR3 in DNA: TGTGCCACCAGCAAGGACTTGACCCGTCCCTACGAGCAGTACTTC.

The chain employs TRBV11-2 and TRBJ1-2; no definite D call. Germline CDR1 SGHAT, CDR2 FQNNGV. CDR3 length: 15 residues. V was trimmed by 2 bases and J by 2 bases, leaving 12 bases between them. The CDR3: CASSLLRSGNYGYTF. The DNA of the CDR3 is TGTGCCAGCAGCTTACTCCGGTCCGGGAACTATGGCTACACCTTC.

This clone was observed once. The gene calls are TRBV5-1 and TRBJ2-2, with TRBD1 matching 9 bases. V trimming: 4 bases; J trimming: 0 bases; junction bases outside the gene matches: 4. CDR1 SGHRS and CDR2 YFSETQ come from the germline V gene. The CDR3 is made up of 16 amino acids. CDR3 sequence reads: CASSLGTGSNTGELFF. CDR3 coding DNA: TGCGCCAGCAGCCTGGGGACAGGGTCGAACACCGGGGAGCTGTTTTTT.

V usage is TRBV7-3 and J usage is TRBJ1-2; no definite D call. The CDR3 covers 16 residues. The germline V gene encodes CDR1 SGHTA and CDR2 FQGTGA. The V and J ends lost 1 base and 6 bases respectively, with 18 bases between them. This CDR3 is CASSLNPSKALDGYTF. DNA of the CDR3: TGTGCCAGCAGCTTAAACCCCTCCAAAGCCCTGGATGGCTACACCTTC. The full variable domain, rest sourced from reference TRBV7-3 and TRBJ1-2, is GAGVSQTPSNKVTEKGKYVELRCDPISGHTALYWYRQSLGQGPEFLIYFQGTGAADDSGLPNDRFFAVRPEGSVSTLKIQRTERGDSAVYLCASSLNPSKALDGYTFGSGTRLTVV.

V is TRBV25-1 and J is TRBJ2-7; weak D call: TRBD1 (6 bases). CDR1 and CDR2 from the germline V gene are MGHDK and SYGVNS. The germline V and J ends were trimmed by 4 bases and 5 bases, with 18 bases remaining between them. CDR3 length: 15 amino acids. CDR3 region: CASSGIVGQRHEQYF. In DNA, the CDR3 is TGTGCCAGCAGTGGGATCGTTGGACAGAGGCACGAGCAGTACTTC.

The CDR3 DNA sequence: TGTGCCAGCAGTATCGGGACTAGCGGACCTGTCTCCTACGAGCAGTACTTC. Protein sequence: CASSIGTSGPVSYEQYF. The genes are TRBV27 and TRBJ2-7, with 11 positions matching TRBD2. The germline CDR1 and CDR2 sequences are MNHEY and SMNVEV (reference sequence). The CDR3 loop spans 17 amino acids. The J segment lost 0 bases and the V segment lost 5 bases, leaving 9 bases of the junction unmatched.

The rearrangement uses TRBV27 and TRBJ1-2, with TRBD1 identical over 7 bases. Looked up from germline, CDR1 is MNHEY and CDR2 is SMNVEV (reference sequence). The CDR3 consists of 15 residues. J was trimmed by 6 bases and V by 6 bases; bases with no gene match: 13. Here the CDR3 reads CASSWDSSNPDGYTF. As DNA, the CDR3 is TGTGCCAGCAGCTGGGACAGTTCGAACCCAGATGGCTACACCTTC.

This sequence joins TRBV5-1 and TRBJ2-7; D perhaps matches TRBD2 (5 bases). This CDR3 spans 16 amino acids. CDR1 is SGHRS and CDR2 is YFSETQ in the germline V gene. V was clipped by 1 base and J by 2 bases, with 16 bases between them. The DNA of the CDR3 is TGCGCCAGCAGCTTGAAAGGCGGGTCGAGTACCTACGAGCAGTACTTC. Encoded protein: CASSLKGGSSTYEQYF.

The CDR3 spells CASSSTQTTGELFF. The CDR3 DNA reads TGTGCCAGCAGTTCCACTCAAACGACCGGGGAGCTGTTTTTT. This chain uses TRBV7-3 with TRBJ2-2; the D is unclear. Trimming stripped 6 bases from V and 5 bases from J, with 13 bases between. This CDR3 has 14 residues. In germline, CDR1 is SGHTA, CDR2 FQGTGA.